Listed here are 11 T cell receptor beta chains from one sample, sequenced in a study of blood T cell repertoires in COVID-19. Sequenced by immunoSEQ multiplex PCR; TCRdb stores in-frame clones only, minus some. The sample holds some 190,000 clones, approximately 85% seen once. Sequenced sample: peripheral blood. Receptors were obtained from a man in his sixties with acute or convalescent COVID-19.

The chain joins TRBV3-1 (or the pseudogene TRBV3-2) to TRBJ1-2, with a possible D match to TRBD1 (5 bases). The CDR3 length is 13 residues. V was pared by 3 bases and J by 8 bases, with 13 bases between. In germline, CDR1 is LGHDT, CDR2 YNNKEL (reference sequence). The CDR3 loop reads CASSHEGEGGYTF. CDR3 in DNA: TGTGCCAGCAGCCACGAAGGGGAAGGAGGCTACACCTTC.

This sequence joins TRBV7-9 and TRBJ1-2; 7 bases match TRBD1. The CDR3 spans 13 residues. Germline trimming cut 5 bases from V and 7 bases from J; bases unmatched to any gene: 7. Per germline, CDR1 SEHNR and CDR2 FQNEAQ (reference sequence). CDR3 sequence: CASSQGQAGGYTF. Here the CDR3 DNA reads TGTGCCAGCAGCCAAGGACAGGCGGGTGGCTACACCTTC. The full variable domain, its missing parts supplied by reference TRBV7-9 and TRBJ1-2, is DTGVSQNPRHKITKRGQNVTFRCDPISEHNRLYWYRQTLGQGPEFLTYFQNEAQLEKSRLLSDRFSAERPKGSFSTLEIQRTEQGDSAMYLCASSQGQAGGYTFGSGTRLTVV.

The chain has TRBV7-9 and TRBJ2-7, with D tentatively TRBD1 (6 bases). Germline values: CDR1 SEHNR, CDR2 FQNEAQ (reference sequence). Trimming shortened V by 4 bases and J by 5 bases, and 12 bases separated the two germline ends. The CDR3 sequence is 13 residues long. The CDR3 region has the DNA TGTGCCAGCAGCTCGATGGGGGCCCACGAGCAGTACTTC. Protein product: CASSSMGAHEQYF.

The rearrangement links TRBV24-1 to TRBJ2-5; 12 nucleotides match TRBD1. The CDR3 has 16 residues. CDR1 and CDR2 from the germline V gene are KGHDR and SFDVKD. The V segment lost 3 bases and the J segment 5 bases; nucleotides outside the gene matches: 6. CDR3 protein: CATSDPGTGGRETQYF. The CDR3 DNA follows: TGTGCCACCAGTGATCCTGGGACAGGGGGCAGGGAGACCCAGTACTTC.

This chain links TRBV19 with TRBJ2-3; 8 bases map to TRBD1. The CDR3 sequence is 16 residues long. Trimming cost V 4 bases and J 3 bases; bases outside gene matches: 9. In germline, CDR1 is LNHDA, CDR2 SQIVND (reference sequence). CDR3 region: CASSNQGASRTDTQYF. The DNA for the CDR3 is TGTGCCAGTAGTAACCAGGGGGCGAGTCGGACAGATACGCAGTATTTT. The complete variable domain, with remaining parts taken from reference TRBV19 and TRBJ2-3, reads DGGITQSPKYLFRKEGQNVTLSCEQNLNHDAMYWYRQDPGQGLRLIYYSQIVNDFQKGDIAEGYSVSREKKESFPLTVTSAQKNPTAFYLCASSNQGASRTDTQYFGPGTRLTVL.

The CDR3, as DNA: TGTGCCAGTAGTGACCGCCCCGACAGACCGAACACTGAAGCTTTCTTT. This encodes CASSDRPDRPNTEAFF. The chain joins TRBV19 to TRBJ1-1; weak D call: TRBD1 (5 bases). The V gene's germline CDR1 is LNHDA and CDR2 SQIVND (reference sequence). This CDR3 is 16 amino acids long. V lost 5 bases to trimming and J lost 1 base, with 17 bases between them.

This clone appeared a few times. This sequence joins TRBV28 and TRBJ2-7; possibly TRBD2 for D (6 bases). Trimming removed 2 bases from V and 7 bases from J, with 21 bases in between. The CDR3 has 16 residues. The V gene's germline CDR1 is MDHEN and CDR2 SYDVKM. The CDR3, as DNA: TGTGCCAGCAGTTTACTAATAGGTAGCGGACCAGTAGAGCAGTACTTC. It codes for CASSLLIGSGPVEQYF.

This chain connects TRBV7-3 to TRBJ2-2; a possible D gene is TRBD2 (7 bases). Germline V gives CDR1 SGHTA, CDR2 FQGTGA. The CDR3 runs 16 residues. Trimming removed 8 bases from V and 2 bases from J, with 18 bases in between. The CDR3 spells CASSNYRGGNTGELFF. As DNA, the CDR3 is TGTGCCAGCTCTAATTATAGGGGGGGAAACACCGGGGAGCTGTTTTTT.

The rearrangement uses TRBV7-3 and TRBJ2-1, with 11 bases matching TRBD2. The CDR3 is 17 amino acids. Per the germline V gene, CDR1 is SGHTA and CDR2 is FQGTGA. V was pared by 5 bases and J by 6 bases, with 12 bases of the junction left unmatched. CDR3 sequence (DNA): TGTGCCAGCAGCCCCACTAGCGGGAGCGCGAGGCGCAATGAGCAGTTCTTC. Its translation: CASSPTSGSARRNEQFF.

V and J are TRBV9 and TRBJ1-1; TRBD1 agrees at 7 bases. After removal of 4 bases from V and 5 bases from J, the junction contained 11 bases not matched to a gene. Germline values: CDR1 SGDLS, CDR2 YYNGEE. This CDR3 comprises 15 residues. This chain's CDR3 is CASSPGGSWGTEAFF. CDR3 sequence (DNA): TGTGCCAGCAGCCCAGGGGGGAGCTGGGGGACTGAAGCTTTCTTT.

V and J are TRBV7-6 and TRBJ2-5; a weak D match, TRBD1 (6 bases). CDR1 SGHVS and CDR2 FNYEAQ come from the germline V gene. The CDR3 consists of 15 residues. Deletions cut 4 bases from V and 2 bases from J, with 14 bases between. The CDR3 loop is CASSSGVTYQETQYF. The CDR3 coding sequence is TGTGCCAGCAGCTCAGGGGTGACCTATCAAGAGACCCAGTACTTC. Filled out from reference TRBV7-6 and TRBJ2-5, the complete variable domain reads GAGVSQSPRYKVTKRGQDVALRCDPISGHVSLYWYRQALGQGPEFLTYFNYEAQQDKSGLPNDRFSAERPEGSISTLTIQRTEQRDSAMYRCASSSGVTYQETQYFGPGTRLLVL.